This TCR beta chain was captured by sequencing in a study of T-cell memory formation after mild COVID-19. The overall study: Across donors, TCR clusters were largely donor specific.

Concerning this clonotype itself: Its target is unknown.

V was shortened by 5 bases and J by 4 bases, with 8 bases between the two germline ends. The CDR3 sequence is 11 residues long. CDR1 is SQVTM, CDR2 ANQGSEA, per germline. The study, taken as a whole, reports: Several responding clones turned up in pre-infection memory, indicating that cross-reactive memory may have taken part. Of the contracting clones, CD4+ ones lay mainly in CM and EM, and CD8+ ones in EMRA. Clones that contracted from day 15 to 85 had balanced CD4/CD8; later expanders were CD4+ biased.

TCRdb passed the 5' RACE reads through MiXCR, listing each CDR3 protein once. This sample yields approximately 500,000 distinct CDR3 sequences, of which 20% to 30% are seen a single time; approximately 12% belongs to the top ten. The clonotype comes from an adult woman who had mild COVID-19 (a few samples of this study predate the infection). Cell type and time point are not known. The rearrangement joins TRBV29-1 to TRBJ2-5, with D unresolved. Source material: PBMCs or a T cell subset sorted from them (not recorded which). CDR3 coding DNA: TGCAGCGTTCCTTTAGGAGAGACCCAGTACTTC. It specifies CSVPLGETQYF.